A single sample gave rise to the 10 T cell receptor beta chains below, sequenced in a study of graft-versus-host responses after intestinal transplantation. The assay was immunoSEQ multiplex PCR, and TCRdb's table has in-frame clones only and misses some. The sample yields around 11,000 clones, less than 80% seen once. Intraepithelial and lamina propria lymphocytes were isolated from graft specimens. The specimen comprised ileum tissue, sampled 23 days after intestinal transplant. The receptors originated from a human patient who received an intestinal transplant, so some T cells may come from the graft donor.

This chain uses TRBV4-3 with TRBJ2-1; the match to TRBD2 covers 9 bases. Germline lookup yields CDR1 LGHNA and CDR2 YSLEER. This CDR3 has 17 residues. V lost 1 base, J lost 5 bases, and 9 bases stayed unmatched. The CDR3 reads CASSQGQSTSGNNEQFF. CDR3 bases: TGCGCCAGCAGCCAAGGACAGTCGACTAGCGGAAACAATGAGCAGTTCTTC.

The CDR3 coding sequence is TGTGCCAACTCATTTCGGGCCAGCGATTACAATGAGCAGTTCTTC. It encodes CANSFRASDYNEQFF. The chain employs TRBV2 and TRBJ2-1, with D unresolved. Germline V gene sequence: CDR1 SNHLY, CDR2 FYNNEI. V was cut by 10 bases and J by 4 bases, with 20 bases left in between. The CDR3 length is 15 residues. The entire variable domain, with the rest obtained from reference TRBV2 and TRBJ2-1, is as follows: EPEVTQTPSHQVTQMGQEVILRCVPISNHLYFYWYRQILGQKVEFLVSFYNNEISEKSEIFDDQFSVERPDGSNFTLKIRSTKLEDSAMYFCANSFRASDYNEQFFGPGTRLTVL.

This clone was detected once. The genes are TRBV4-1 and TRBJ2-5; 13 positions agree with TRBD2. Trimming at V came to 2 bases and at J to 5 bases, leaving 11 bases not matched to a gene. Germline-derived CDR1 and CDR2 are MGHRA and YSYEKL. CDR3 length equals 18 residues. CDR3 bases: TGCGCCAGCAGCCAACCGGGACTAGCGGGATTTTTAGGGGAGACCCAGTACTTC. Its translation is CASSQPGLAGFLGETQYF.

This chain links TRBV19 with TRBJ2-6; D remains unclear. This CDR3 spans 18 amino acids. The V and J ends lost 0 bases and 0 bases respectively, with 12 bases between them. From germline, CDR1 is LNHDA and CDR2 SQIVND (reference sequence). The CDR3 spells CASSIEVPLPSGANVLTF. The CDR3 region has the DNA TGTGCCAGTAGTATAGAGGTACCTTTACCCTCTGGGGCCAACGTCCTGACTTTC.

The CDR3 protein is CASSQDVTGGNIQYF. CDR3 nucleotides: TGTGCCAGCAGCCAAGATGTAACGGGCGGAAACATTCAGTACTTC. The chain has TRBV4-2 and TRBJ2-4; D is uncertain. The germline V and J ends were trimmed by 0 bases and 6 bases, with 12 bases remaining between them. The length of the CDR3 is 15 residues. Per germline, CDR1 LGHNA and CDR2 YNFKEQ.

This clone is classed as large (0.1 to 1%). This chain connects TRBV9 to TRBJ1-3; 7 bases are a match to TRBD1. The V gene's germline CDR1 is SGDLS and CDR2 YYNGEE. This CDR3 has 14 residues. V shed 3 bases and J 4 bases; nucleotides not matched to a gene: 4. The DNA for the CDR3 is TGTGCCAGCAGCGAACAGGGGCTAGGAAACACCATATATTTT. The encoded protein is CASSEQGLGNTIYF.

The V gene is TRBV7-3, the J gene TRBJ2-1, with 10 bases lining up with TRBD2. The CDR3 extends over 16 amino acids. Trimming took 5 bases from V and 6 from J; bases not matched to a gene: 10. Germline V gene lookup returns CDR1 SGHTA and CDR2 FQGTGA. The CDR3 DNA sequence: TGTGCCAGCAGCCCCTTAGGGCTAGCGGGAGCCAATGAGCAGTTCTTC. This sequence encodes CASSPLGLAGANEQFF.

The chain carries TRBV19 and TRBJ2-1, with 8 bases matching TRBD1. Germline assignment: CDR1 LNHDA and CDR2 SQIVND (reference sequence). The CDR3 contains 14 residues. Germline trimming cut 7 bases from V and 7 bases from J; bases unmatched to any gene: 9. The CDR3 here is CASNGQGLLNEQFF. The CDR3 nucleotides are TGTGCCAGTAACGGACAGGGCTTATTGAATGAGCAGTTCTTC.

V usage is TRBV6-5 and J usage is TRBJ2-7, with 8 bases matching TRBD1. Per germline, CDR1 MNHEY and CDR2 SVGAGI. V was clipped by 5 bases and J by 2 bases; unmatched bases: 5. The CDR3 is made up of 14 amino acids. CDR3 residues: CASSKPGQAYEQYF. The CDR3 DNA is TGTGCCAGCAGTAAACCGGGACAGGCCTACGAGCAGTACTTC.

V gene TRBV11-1 combines with J gene TRBJ2-2; 8 positions agree with TRBD1. The CDR3 is 16 amino acids. The germline V gene encodes CDR1 SGHAT and CDR2 FQDESV (reference sequence). J lost 3 bases, V lost 6 bases, and 9 bases had no gene match. The DNA for the CDR3 is TGTGCCAGCAGAAATAACAGGGGGAAGGACACCGGGGAGCTGTTTTTT. Its translation: CASRNNRGKDTGELFF. Looking up the rest from reference TRBV11-1 and TRBJ2-2 gives the full variable domain: EAEVAQSPRYKITEKSQAVAFWCDPISGHATLYWYRQILGQGPELLVQFQDESVVDDSQLPKDRFSAERLKGVDSTLKIQPAELGDSAMYLCASRNNRGKDTGELFFGEGSRLTVL.